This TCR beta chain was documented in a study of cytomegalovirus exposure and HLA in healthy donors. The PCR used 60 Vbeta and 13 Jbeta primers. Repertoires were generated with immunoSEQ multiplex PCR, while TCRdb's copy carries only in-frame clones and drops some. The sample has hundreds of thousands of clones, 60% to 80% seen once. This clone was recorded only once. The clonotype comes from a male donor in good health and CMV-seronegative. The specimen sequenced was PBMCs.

The CDR3 sequence is CASSSSGVYSYEQYF. The CDR3 DNA is TGTGCCAGCAGTTCATCAGGGGTTTACTCCTACGAGCAGTACTTC. The rearrangement uses TRBV27 and TRBJ2-7; tentative D call: TRBD1 (6 bases). This CDR3 is 15 amino acids long. Trimming took off 4 bases at V and 0 bases at J, with 13 bases between the two ends. Germline-derived CDR1 and CDR2 are MNHEY and SMNVEV (reference sequence).